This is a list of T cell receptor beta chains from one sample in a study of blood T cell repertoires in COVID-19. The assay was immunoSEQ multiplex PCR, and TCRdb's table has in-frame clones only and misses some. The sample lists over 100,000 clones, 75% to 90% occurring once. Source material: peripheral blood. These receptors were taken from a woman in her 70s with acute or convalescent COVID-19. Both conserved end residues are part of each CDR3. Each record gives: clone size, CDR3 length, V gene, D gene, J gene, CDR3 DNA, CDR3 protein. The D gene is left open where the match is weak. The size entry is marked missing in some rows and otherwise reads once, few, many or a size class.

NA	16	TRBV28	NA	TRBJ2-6	TGTGCCAGCAGCCTTATGCGCAACTCTGGGGCCAACGTCCTGACTTTC	CASSLMRNSGANVLTF
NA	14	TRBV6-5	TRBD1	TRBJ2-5	TGTGCCAGCAGTTTGCAGGGGGCGTGGGAGACCCAGTACTTC	CASSLQGAWETQYF
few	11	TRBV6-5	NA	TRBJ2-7	TGTGCCAGCAGTTACGCGTACGAGCAGTACTTC	CASSYAYEQYF
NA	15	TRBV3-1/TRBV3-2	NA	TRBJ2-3	TGTGCCAGCAGTGACGGGGGGACATCGACAGATACGCAGTATTTT	CASSDGGTSTDTQYF
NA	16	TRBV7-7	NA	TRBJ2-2	TGTGCCAGCAGCTTAGATGGCGGGGCGAACACCGGGGAGCTGTTTTTT	CASSLDGGANTGELFF
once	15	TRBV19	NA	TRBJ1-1	TGTGCCAGTAGTGGGGGCCGACACTCGAACACTGAAGCTTTCTTT	CASSGGRHSNTEAFF
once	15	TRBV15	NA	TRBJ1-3	TGTGCCACCAGCAGAGATCTGGGCCGTGGAAACACCATATATTTT	CATSRDLGRGNTIYF
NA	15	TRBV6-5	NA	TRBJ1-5	TGTGCCAGCAGTCCCTCGACAGGCCGAAATCAGCCCCAGCATTTT	CASSPSTGRNQPQHF
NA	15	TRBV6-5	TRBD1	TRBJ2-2	TGTGCCAGCAGCCCCCTCAGGACAGGCAACGGGGAGCTGTTTTTT	CASSPLRTGNGELFF
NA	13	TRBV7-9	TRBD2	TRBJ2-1	TGTGCCAGCAGCTTAGCGGAAACGGGGGGGCAGTTCTTC	CASSLAETGGQFF
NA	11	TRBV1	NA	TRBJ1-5	TGCCCCGGACAGGGGAATCAGCCCCAGCATTTT	CPGQGNQPQHF
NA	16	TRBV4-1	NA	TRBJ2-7	TGCGCCAGCAGCCAAGATACTGGCGGGACCCTCTACGAGCAGTACTTC	CASSQDTGGTLYEQYF
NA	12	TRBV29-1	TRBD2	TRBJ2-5	TGCAGCGTTTCCCTAGCGGGAGAGACCCAGTACTTC	CSVSLAGETQYF
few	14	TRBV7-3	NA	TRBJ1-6	TGTGCCAGCAGCTTAGAGGGCCAGGCGGCACCCCTCCACTTT	CASSLEGQAAPLHF
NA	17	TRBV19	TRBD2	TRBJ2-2	TGTGCCAGTAGTATAGCCGCAGGCGGGAGTGGGGCCGGGGAGCTGTTTTTT	CASSIAAGGSGAGELFF
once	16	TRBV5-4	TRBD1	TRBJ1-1	TGTGCCAGCAGCTGGGGGACAGGACGAGCAGGGACTGAAGCTTTCTTT	CASSWGTGRAGTEAFF
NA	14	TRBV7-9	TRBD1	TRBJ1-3	TGTGCCAGCAGCGACAGGGGTATAGAAAACACCATATATTTT	CASSDRGIENTIYF
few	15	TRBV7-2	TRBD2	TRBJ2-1	TGTGCCAGCAGCTCGTTTAGCGGGAGGGCCAATGAGCAGTTCTTC	CASSSFSGRANEQFF
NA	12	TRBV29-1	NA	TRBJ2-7	TGCAGCGCACGAACCGGGGGCTACGAGCAGTACTTC	CSARTGGYEQYF
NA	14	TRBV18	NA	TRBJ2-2	TGTGCCAGCTCATCTTCGACAGCCCAGGGGGAGCTGTTTTTT	CASSSSTAQGELFF
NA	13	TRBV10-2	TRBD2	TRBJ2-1	TGCGCCAGCAGGTCGAGCGGGAGTCATGAGCAGTTCTTC	CASRSSGSHEQFF
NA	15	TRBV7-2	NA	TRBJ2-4	TGTGCCAGCAGCTTCGCGACTCCCTCAAAAAACATTCAGTACTTC	CASSFATPSKNIQYF
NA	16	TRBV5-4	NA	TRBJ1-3	TGTGCCAGCAGCTATTCAACACGGAGTCCTGGAAACACCATATATTTT	CASSYSTRSPGNTIYF
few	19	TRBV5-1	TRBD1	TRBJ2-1	TGCGCCAGCAGGGAAACAGGGGCGGCAGGACTCAGAGCCTACAATGAGCAGTTCTTC	CASRETGAAGLRAYNEQFF
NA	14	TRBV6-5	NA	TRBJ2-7	TGTGCCAGCAGTTACGGGAGGGGGGCCTACGAGCAGTACTTC	CASSYGRGAYEQYF
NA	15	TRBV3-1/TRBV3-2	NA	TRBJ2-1	TGTGCCAGCAGCCAAGATGGAGGGAGGACGAATGAGCAGTTCTTC	CASSQDGGRTNEQFF
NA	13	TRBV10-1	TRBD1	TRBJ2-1	TGCGCCAGCAGTGAGACAGGGGACCCAAAGCAGTTCTTC	CASSETGDPKQFF
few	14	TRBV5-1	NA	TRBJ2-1	TGCGCCAGCAGCTTCGATTTAGCCTACAATGAGCAGTTCTTC	CASSFDLAYNEQFF